Listed here are 6 T cell receptor beta chains from one sample, sequenced in a study of T cell responses to AZD1222 COVID-19 vaccine. Some clones are missing from TCRdb's copy, which holds only in-frame ones; the method was immunoSEQ multiplex PCR. The sample carries about 130,000 clones, roughly 90% recorded once. This material consisted of peripheral blood, taken on day 0 of AZD1222 vaccination. All receptors derive from an adult in good health.

The CDR3 region has the DNA TGTGCCAGCTCACCCGAGCGACAGGGGAGGCAGTTCTTC. Translation: CASSPERQGRQFF. The J gene is TRBJ2-1, the V gene TRBV18, with TRBD1 matching 8 bases. The length of the CDR3 is 13 residues. CDR1 and CDR2 from the germline V gene are KGHSH and LQKENI. V gave up 3 bases and J gave up 12 bases; unmatched junction bases: 7.

The chain has TRBV2 and TRBJ2-7; D might be TRBD2 (5 bases). Trimming shortened V by 3 bases and J by 1 base, and 7 bases separated the two germline ends. Germline lookup yields CDR1 SNHLY and CDR2 FYNNEI. This CDR3 has 13 residues. The CDR3 region has the DNA TGTGCCAGCAGTGATCCGGGATCCTACGAGCAGTACTTC. Residues: CASSDPGSYEQYF.

This chain connects TRBV7-3 to TRBJ2-1, with D maybe TRBD1 (6 bases). The V and J ends lost 6 bases and 8 bases respectively, with 11 bases between them. Germline V gene lookup returns CDR1 SGHTA and CDR2 FQGTGA. The CDR3 is made up of 12 amino acids. CDR3 protein: CASSLGGDEQFF. In DNA form, the CDR3 reads TGTGCCAGCAGTTTAGGGGGTGATGAGCAGTTCTTC.

The V call is TRBV7-2, the J call TRBJ1-4; tentative D call: TRBD1 (6 bases). Trimming took 2 bases from V and 7 from J, leaving 14 bases between them. Germline V CDR1 and CDR2: SGHTA, FQGNSA. The CDR3 runs to 15 residues. The CDR3 sequence: CASSLMPGAGEKLFF. For the CDR3, the DNA is TGTGCCAGCAGCTTAATGCCAGGGGCGGGTGAAAAACTGTTTTTT.

This rearrangement joins TRBV3-1 (or the pseudogene TRBV3-2) to TRBJ1-5, with 7 bases that match TRBD1. In germline, CDR1 is LGHDT, CDR2 YNNKEL (reference sequence). Trimming at V came to 2 bases and at J to 0 bases, leaving 1 base not matched to a gene. The CDR3 has 15 residues. The DNA for the CDR3 is TGTGCCAGCAGCCAAACAGGGGATAGCAATCAGCCCCAGCATTTT. Protein sequence: CASSQTGDSNQPQHF.

This clone came up once. This sequence joins TRBV19 and TRBJ2-2; D is tentatively TRBD1 or TRBD2 (5 bases each). Germline-derived CDR1 and CDR2 are LNHDA and SQIVND (reference sequence). The V end lost 9 bases, the J end lost 2 bases, and 10 bases lay between the germline ends. The CDR3 extends over 13 amino acids. CDR3 DNA: TGTGCCAGCCTGGGGGTAAACACCGGGGAGCTGTTTTTT. It yields the protein CASLGVNTGELFF.